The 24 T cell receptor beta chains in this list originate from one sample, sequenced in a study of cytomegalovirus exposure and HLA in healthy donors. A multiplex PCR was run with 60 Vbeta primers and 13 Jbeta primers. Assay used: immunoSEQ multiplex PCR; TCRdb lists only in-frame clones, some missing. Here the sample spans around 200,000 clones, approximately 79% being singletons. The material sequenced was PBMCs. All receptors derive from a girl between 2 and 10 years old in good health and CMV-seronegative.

CDR3 residues: CASLHEGQGEIGANVLTF. In DNA, the CDR3 is TGTGCCAGCCTACACGAGGGACAGGGGGAAATTGGGGCCAACGTCCTGACTTTC. The chain employs TRBV19 and TRBJ2-6; 11 bases are shared with TRBD1. CDR1 is LNHDA and CDR2 is SQIVND in the germline V gene (reference sequence). Trimming at V came to 9 bases and at J to 3 bases, leaving 13 bases not matched to a gene. This CDR3 contains 18 residues.

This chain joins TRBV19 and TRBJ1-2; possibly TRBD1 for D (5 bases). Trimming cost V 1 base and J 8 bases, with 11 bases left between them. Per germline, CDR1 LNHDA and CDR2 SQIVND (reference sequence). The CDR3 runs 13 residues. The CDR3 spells CASSIADTGGYTF. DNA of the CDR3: TGTGCCAGTAGTATAGCGGACACAGGAGGCTACACCTTC.

The CDR3 coding sequence is TGTGCCAGCTCACCAGGGACAGGGGGCTACGAGCAGTACTTC. This sequence encodes CASSPGTGGYEQYF. The genes are TRBV18 and TRBJ2-7, with TRBD1 matching over 11 bases. CDR1 is KGHSH and CDR2 is LQKENI in the germline V gene. CDR3 length equals 14 residues. The junction had 0 bases not matched to a gene; V was cut back by 2 bases and J by 3 bases. Combining the CDR3 with reference TRBV18 and TRBJ2-7 gives the whole variable domain NAGVMQNPRHLVRRRGQEARLRCSPMKGHSHVYWYRQLPEEGLKFMVYLQKENIIDESGMPKERFSAEFPKEGPSILRIQQVVRGDSAAYFCASSPGTGGYEQYFGPGTRLTVT.

CDR3 in DNA: TGTGCCAGCAGCCAAGATCTTCAGACCCAGTACTTC. Encoded protein: CASSQDLQTQYF. J is TRBJ2-5 and V is TRBV14; D is unresolved. The germline V and J ends were trimmed by 0 bases and 6 bases, with 5 bases remaining between them. CDR1 SGHDN and CDR2 FVKESK come from the germline V gene. The CDR3 has 12 residues.

Here the CDR3 reads CASSESGTQNTGELFF. The CDR3 DNA sequence: TGCGCCAGCAGCGAATCCGGGACACAAAACACCGGGGAGCTGTTTTTT. V is TRBV5-1 and J is TRBJ2-2; D is possibly TRBD1 (6 bases). CDR1 is SGHRS, CDR2 YFSETQ, per germline. This CDR3 contains 16 residues. V was pared by 4 bases and J by 2 bases, with 15 bases between.

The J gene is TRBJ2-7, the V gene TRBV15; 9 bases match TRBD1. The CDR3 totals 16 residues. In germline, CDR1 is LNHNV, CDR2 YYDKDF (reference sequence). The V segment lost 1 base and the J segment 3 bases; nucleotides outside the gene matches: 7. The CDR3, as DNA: TGTGCCACCAGCAGAGGGACAGGGGCGCGGGGCTACGAGCAGTACTTC. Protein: CATSRGTGARGYEQYF.

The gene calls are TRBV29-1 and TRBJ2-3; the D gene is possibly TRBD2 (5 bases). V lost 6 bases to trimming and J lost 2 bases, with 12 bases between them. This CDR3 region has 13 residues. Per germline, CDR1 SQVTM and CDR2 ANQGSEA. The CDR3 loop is CSVPGSVTDTQYF. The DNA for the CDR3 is TGCAGCGTCCCTGGGAGTGTCACAGATACGCAGTATTTT.

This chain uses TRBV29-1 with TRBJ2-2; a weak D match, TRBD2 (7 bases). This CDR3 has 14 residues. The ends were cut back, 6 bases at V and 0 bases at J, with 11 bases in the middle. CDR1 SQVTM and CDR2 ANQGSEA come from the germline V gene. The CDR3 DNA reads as TGCAGCGTAGGGGGGGGAGCGAACACCGGGGAGCTGTTTTTT. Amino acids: CSVGGGANTGELFF.

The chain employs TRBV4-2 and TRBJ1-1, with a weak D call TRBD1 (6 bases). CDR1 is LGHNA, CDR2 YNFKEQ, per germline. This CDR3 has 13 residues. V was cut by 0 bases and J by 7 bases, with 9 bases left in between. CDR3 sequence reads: CASSQDQGIEAFF. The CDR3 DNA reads TGTGCCAGCAGCCAAGATCAGGGGATTGAAGCTTTCTTT.

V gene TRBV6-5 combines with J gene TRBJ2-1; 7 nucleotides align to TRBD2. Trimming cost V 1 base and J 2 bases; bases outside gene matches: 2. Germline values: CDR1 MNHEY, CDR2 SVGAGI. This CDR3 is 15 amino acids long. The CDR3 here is CASSYWGGTYNEQFF. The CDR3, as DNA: TGTGCCAGCAGTTACTGGGGGGGGACCTACAATGAGCAGTTCTTC.

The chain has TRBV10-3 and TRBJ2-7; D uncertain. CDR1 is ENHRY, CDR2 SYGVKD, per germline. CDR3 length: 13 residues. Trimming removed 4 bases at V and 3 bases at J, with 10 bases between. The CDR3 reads CAISGAGSYEQYF. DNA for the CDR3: TGTGCCATCAGTGGGGCCGGCAGCTACGAGCAGTACTTC.

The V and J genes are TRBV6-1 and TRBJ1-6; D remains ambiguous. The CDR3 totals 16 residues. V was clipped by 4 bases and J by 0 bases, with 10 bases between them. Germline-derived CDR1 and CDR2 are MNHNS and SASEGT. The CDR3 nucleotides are TGTGCCAGCAGTGGCCGAGGCAGCTCCTATAATTCACCCCTCCACTTT. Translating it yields CASSGRGSSYNSPLHF.

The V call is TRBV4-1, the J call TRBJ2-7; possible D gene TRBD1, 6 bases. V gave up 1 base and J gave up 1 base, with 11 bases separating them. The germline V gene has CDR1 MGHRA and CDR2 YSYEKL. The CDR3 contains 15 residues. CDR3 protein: CASSQVTGYSYEQYF. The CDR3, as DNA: TGCGCCAGCAGCCAAGTCACAGGGTATTCCTACGAGCAGTACTTC.

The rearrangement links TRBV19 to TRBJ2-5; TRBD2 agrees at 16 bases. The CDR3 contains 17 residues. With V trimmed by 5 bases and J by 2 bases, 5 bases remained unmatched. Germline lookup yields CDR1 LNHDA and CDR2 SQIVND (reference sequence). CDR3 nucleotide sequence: TGTGCCAGTAGTCGGGGGGGACTAGCGGGGGGGCAAGAGACCCAGTACTTC. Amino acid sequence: CASSRGGLAGGQETQYF.

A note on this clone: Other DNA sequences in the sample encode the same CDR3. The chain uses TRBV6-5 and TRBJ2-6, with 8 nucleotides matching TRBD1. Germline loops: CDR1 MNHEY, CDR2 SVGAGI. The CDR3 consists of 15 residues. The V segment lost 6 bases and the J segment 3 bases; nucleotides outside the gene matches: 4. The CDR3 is CASSRTGSGANVLTF. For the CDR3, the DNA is TGTGCCAGCAGCCGGACAGGGAGTGGGGCCAACGTCCTGACTTTC.

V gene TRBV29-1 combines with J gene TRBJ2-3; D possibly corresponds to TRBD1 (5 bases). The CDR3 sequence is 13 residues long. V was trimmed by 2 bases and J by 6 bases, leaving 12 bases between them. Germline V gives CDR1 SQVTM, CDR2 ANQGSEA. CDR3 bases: TGCAGCGTTGAAATAGGGGTCGGCGATACGCAGTATTTT. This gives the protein CSVEIGVGDTQYF.

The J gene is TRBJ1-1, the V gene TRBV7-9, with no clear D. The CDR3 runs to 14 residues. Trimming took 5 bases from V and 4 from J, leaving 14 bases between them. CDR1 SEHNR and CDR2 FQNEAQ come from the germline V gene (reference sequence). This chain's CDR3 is CASSHAQRRTEAFF. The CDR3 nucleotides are TGTGCCAGCAGCCACGCACAGAGACGCACTGAAGCTTTCTTT.

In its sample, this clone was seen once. CDR3 loop: CASTLAPGTHQPQHF. CDR3 DNA: TGTGCCAGCACCCTGGCCCCCGGGACTCATCAGCCCCAGCATTTT. The J gene is TRBJ1-5, the V gene TRBV6-1; TRBD1 is a possible D gene (5 bases). Deletions cut 7 bases from V and 5 bases from J, with 18 bases between. The germline CDR1 and CDR2 sequences are MNHNS and SASEGT. The CDR3 consists of 15 residues.

For the CDR3, the DNA is TGTGCCAGTAGCCGGGACAGCATCAATGAGCAGTTCTTC. Residues: CASSRDSINEQFF. The chain uses TRBV19 and TRBJ2-1; 7 bases align to TRBD1. The CDR3 has 13 amino acids. In germline, CDR1 is LNHDA, CDR2 SQIVND (reference sequence). Trimming removed 6 bases from V and 6 bases from J; junction bases left unmatched: 5.

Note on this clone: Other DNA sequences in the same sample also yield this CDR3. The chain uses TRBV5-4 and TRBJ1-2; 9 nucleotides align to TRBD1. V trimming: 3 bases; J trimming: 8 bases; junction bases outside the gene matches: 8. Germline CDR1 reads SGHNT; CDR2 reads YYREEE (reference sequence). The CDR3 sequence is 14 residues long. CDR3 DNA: TGTGCCAGCAGCTCAACAGGGGGCGCAACGGGCTACACCTTC. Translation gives CASSSTGGATGYTF.

The CDR3 here is CAWSVQGRETQYF. CDR3 DNA: TGTGCCTGGAGTGTGCAGGGGAGAGAGACCCAGTACTTC. V gene TRBV30 combines with J gene TRBJ2-5; D is possibly TRBD1 (6 bases). Trimming removed 0 bases from V and 4 bases from J, with 9 bases in between. The germline CDR1 and CDR2 sequences are GTSNPN and SVGIG (reference sequence). The CDR3 is 13 amino acids. Based on the CDR3 plus reference TRBV30 and TRBJ2-5, the full variable domain is SQTIHQWPATLVQPVGSPLSLECTVEGTSNPNLYWYRQAAGRGLQLLFYSVGIGQISSEVPQNLSASRPQDRQFILSSKKLLLSDSGFYLCAWSVQGRETQYFGPGTRLLVL.

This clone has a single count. DNA for the CDR3: TGTGCCAGCAGCATCGGGGACTCAACGAACACCGGGGAGCTGTTTTTT. The encoded protein is CASSIGDSTNTGELFF. The gene calls are TRBV21-1 and TRBJ2-2; the D call of TRBD2 is as the table states it, not checked on the DNA. TRBV21-1 is described as a pseudogene. The CDR3 totals 16 residues.

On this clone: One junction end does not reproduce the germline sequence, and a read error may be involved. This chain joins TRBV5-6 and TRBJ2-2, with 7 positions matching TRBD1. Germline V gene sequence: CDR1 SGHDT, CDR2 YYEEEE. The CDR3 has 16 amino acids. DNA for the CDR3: TGTGCCAGCAGCGTTGCAGGGGGAAGGAACGCCGGGGAGCTGTTTTTT. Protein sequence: CASSVAGGRNAGELFF. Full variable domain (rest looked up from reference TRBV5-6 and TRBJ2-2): DAGVTQSPTHLIKTRGQQVTLRCSPKSGHDTVSWYQQALGQGPQFIFQYYEEEERQRGNFPDRFSGHQFPNYSSELNVNALLLGDSALYLCASSVAGGRNAGELFFGEGSRLTVL.

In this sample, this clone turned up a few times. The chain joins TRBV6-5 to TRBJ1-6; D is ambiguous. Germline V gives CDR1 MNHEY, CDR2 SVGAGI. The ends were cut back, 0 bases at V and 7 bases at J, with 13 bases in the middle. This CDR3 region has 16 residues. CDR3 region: CASSYSAGGINSPLHF. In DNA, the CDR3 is TGTGCCAGCAGTTACTCGGCAGGCGGGATAAATTCACCCCTCCACTTT.